Listed here are 24 T cell receptor beta chains from one sample, sequenced in a study of blood T cells in healthy people across ages. Then a second PCR, running roughly 7 to 11 cycles, was carried out with a sample-barcoded 5' primer and a J-beta primer mix. In TCRdb, the 5' RACE reads were re-called with MiXCR into one record per CDR3 protein. The sample holds approximately 1.5 million distinct CDR3 sequences, about 42% seen once. Sample: blood. Receptor source: a woman aged 18-29 years in good health.

The chain has TRBV5-1 and TRBJ1-1; the D gene is possibly TRBD1 (5 bases). The V gene lost 4 bases and the J gene lost 6 bases, with 19 bases spanning the gap. The germline gives CDR1 SGHRS, CDR2 YFSETQ. CDR3 length: 15 residues. This chain's CDR3 is CASSDPGQAAPEAFF. The CDR3 nucleotides are TGCGCCAGCAGCGACCCGGGGCAGGCGGCCCCTGAAGCTTTCTTT.

This clonotype was picked up many times. The rearrangement joins TRBV20-1 to TRBJ2-3; D is perhaps TRBD1 (6 bases). Trimming shortened V by 3 bases and J by 0 bases, and 10 bases separated the two germline ends. The CDR3 loop spans 14 amino acids. Germline values: CDR1 DFQATT, CDR2 SNEGSKA (reference sequence). CDR3 coding DNA: TGCAGTGCTAGGGACAGCTTGAGCACAGATACGCAGTATTTT. Its translation is CSARDSLSTDTQYF.

There are a few counts of this clonotype. The rearrangement uses TRBV5-1 and TRBJ2-3; D may correspond to TRBD1 or TRBD2 (5 bases each). The length of the CDR3 is 15 residues. From germline, CDR1 is SGHRS and CDR2 YFSETQ. The V and J ends lost 7 bases and 0 bases respectively, with 15 bases between them. The CDR3 bases are TGCGCCAGCTGGGGGTCGGTAAGGAGCACAGATACGCAGTATTTT. It specifies CASWGSVRSTDTQYF.

This clonotype was counted a few times. V is TRBV25-1 and J is TRBJ2-7, with D perhaps matching TRBD2 (6 bases). The CDR3 runs to 15 residues. Germline CDR1 is MGHDK and CDR2 is SYGVNS. Trimming stripped 4 bases from V and 6 bases from J, with 19 bases between. The CDR3 DNA reads TGTGCCAGCAGTGTGAGCCCCGGGGGAAATGGCGAGCAGTACTTC. Protein product: CASSVSPGGNGEQYF.

The table lists this clonotype with a few counts. The V gene is TRBV20-1, the J gene TRBJ2-1; the D gene is possibly TRBD2 (6 bases). This CDR3 contains 13 residues. Germline CDR1 and CDR2: DFQATT and SNEGSKA (reference sequence). V shed 2 bases and J shed 4 bases, with 9 bases lying between them. In nucleotides, the CDR3 is TGCAGTGCTAGAACGGGAGAGTACAATGAGCAGTTCTTC. It encodes CSARTGEYNEQFF.

This chain uses TRBV28 with TRBJ2-1; 7 bases are shared with TRBD1. Trimming took 7 bases from V and 1 from J; bases not matched to a gene: 7. This CDR3 spans 15 amino acids. Germline CDR1 reads MDHEN; CDR2 reads SYDVKM. CDR3 nucleotides: TGTGCCAGCACCTTGGGACAGACGTCCTACAATGAGCAGTTCTTC. This sequence encodes CASTLGQTSYNEQFF.

This rearrangement joins TRBV4-3 to TRBJ1-1; TRBD1 might be the D (5 bases). CDR1 and CDR2 from the germline V gene are LGHNA and YSLEER. The CDR3 length is 13 residues. Trimming took 4 bases from V and 5 from J, leaving 11 bases between them. The CDR3 nucleotides are TGCGCCAGCAGCCTAAAGGGGCGAACTGAAGCTTTCTTT. Residues: CASSLKGRTEAFF.

The rearrangement joins TRBV29-1 to TRBJ1-2; tentative D call: TRBD1 (5 bases). This CDR3 region has 15 residues. Trimming stripped 5 bases from V and 0 bases from J, with 16 bases between. Germline CDR1 is SQVTM and CDR2 is ANQGSEA. Written as DNA, the CDR3 is TGCAGCGTTACCGACCCGAGAGGGGCTAACTATGGCTACACCTTC. This encodes CSVTDPRGANYGYTF.

CDR3 sequence (DNA): TGTGCCAGCAGTTTATGGGGAGGGCAAAGCAATCAGCCCCAGCATTTT. Residues: CASSLWGGQSNQPQHF. The gene calls are TRBV28 and TRBJ1-5; D remains unclear. V shed 0 bases and J shed 1 base, with 10 bases lying between them. Germline CDR1 is MDHEN and CDR2 is SYDVKM. CDR3 length: 16 amino acids.

This clonotype has just a few counts. This chain connects TRBV12-3 or TRBV12-4 to TRBJ1-2, with 7 bases aligning to TRBD1. V was clipped by 6 bases and J by 10 bases; unmatched bases: 5. The CDR3 sequence is 11 residues long. The CDR3 DNA is TGTGCCAGCAGCCCGACAGGGATCTACACCTTC. This translates into CASSPTGIYTF.

This clonotype has more than one count but fewer than ten. J is TRBJ1-2 and V is TRBV11-2, with TRBD1 matching over 8 bases. This CDR3 contains 14 residues. Germline values: CDR1 SGHAT, CDR2 FQNNGV. J lost 7 bases, V lost 5 bases, and 9 bases had no gene match. For the CDR3, the DNA is TGTGCCAGCAGCCCGGACAGGGCTATAGGTGGCTACACCTTC. Its translation: CASSPDRAIGGYTF.

The genes are TRBV9 and TRBJ2-5; D could derive from TRBD1 or TRBD2 (5 bases each). TRBJ2-7 matches the DNA end more closely, so the J call is doubtful. The CDR3 spans 14 residues. Germline V CDR1 and CDR2: SGDLS, YYNGEE. The CDR3 nucleotides are TGTGCCAGCAGCGTCGGACACGGGGATTACGAGCAGTACTTC. This sequence encodes CASSVGHGDYEQYF.

The sample holds a few counts of this clonotype. The chain employs TRBV25-1 and TRBJ1-1; 8 bases are a match to TRBD1. The CDR3 length is 13 residues. Germline V gene sequence: CDR1 MGHDK, CDR2 SYGVNS. V was pared by 6 bases and J by 4 bases, with 4 bases of the junction left unmatched. In nucleotides, the CDR3 is TGTGCCAGCAGATTAACAGGGGGCACTGAAGCTTTCTTT. It translates to CASRLTGGTEAFF.

This clonotype was found a few times. V gene TRBV13 combines with J gene TRBJ2-1; TRBD2 matches 7 bases. This CDR3 region has 18 residues. Germline V gene lookup returns CDR1 PRHDT and CDR2 FYEKMQ (reference sequence). The ends lost 0 bases at V and 0 bases at J; junction bases unmatched: 8. The chain's CDR3 is CASSLGGLGGISYNEQFF. CDR3 sequence (DNA): TGTGCCAGCAGCTTAGGCGGACTAGGCGGGATCTCCTACAATGAGCAGTTCTTC. Complete variable domain (other parts from reference TRBV13 and TRBJ2-1): AAGVIQSPRHLIKEKRETATLKCYPIPRHDTVYWYQQGPGQDPQFLISFYEKMQSDKGSIPDRFSAQQFSDYHSELNMSSLELGDSALYFCASSLGGLGGISYNEQFFGPGTRLTVL.

This chain uses TRBV7-2 with TRBJ2-7; 8 bases are a match to TRBD2. Germline V gene data show CDR1 as SGHTA and CDR2 as FQGNSA. CDR3 length equals 14 residues. V trimming: 5 bases; J trimming: 4 bases; junction bases outside the gene matches: 7. The CDR3 sequence is CASSLRAGVYEQYF. Written as DNA, the CDR3 is TGTGCCAGCAGCCTAAGAGCGGGAGTTTACGAGCAGTACTTC.

This clonotype was seen a few times. This chain uses TRBV4-3 with TRBJ2-5; D is undetermined. The germline CDR1 and CDR2 sequences are LGHNA and YSLEER. V was pared by 4 bases and J by 5 bases, with 17 bases between. There are 15 residues in the CDR3. CDR3 residues: CASSPRAVAGETQYF. The CDR3 DNA follows: TGCGCCAGCAGCCCCCGGGCAGTAGCTGGTGAGACCCAGTACTTC.

The V gene is TRBV21-1, the J gene TRBJ1-5; the table's D call of TRBD1 was not tested on the DNA. TRBV21-1 is given as a pseudogene. This CDR3 spans 17 amino acids. Written as DNA, the CDR3 is TGTGCCAGCAGCAAAGGGGGGCCAGCAGGACGCTATCAGCCCCAGCATTTT. Protein: CASSKGGPAGRYQPQHF.

This clonotype was seen a few times. This chain connects TRBV15 to TRBJ1-2, with 10 nucleotides matching TRBD1. The CDR3 spans 16 residues. The germline V gene encodes CDR1 LNHNV and CDR2 YYDKDF (reference sequence). J was trimmed by 5 bases and V by 5 bases; bases with no gene match: 11. This CDR3 reads CATSDPGTGVRYGYTF. As DNA, the CDR3 is TGTGCCACCAGCGATCCCGGGACAGGGGTTCGGTATGGCTACACCTTC.

The rearrangement joins TRBV6-5 to TRBJ2-1; either TRBD1 or TRBD2 may supply D (5 bases each). The CDR3 length is 15 residues. Germline CDR1 is MNHEY and CDR2 is SVGAGI. V dropped 6 bases and J dropped 4 bases, with 16 bases sitting between them. The CDR3 loop reads CASRRLGGVYNEQFF. The CDR3 DNA reads as TGTGCCAGCAGGAGACTTGGGGGAGTATACAATGAGCAGTTCTTC.

The rearrangement joins TRBV29-1 to TRBJ1-2; 8 bases align to TRBD1. With V trimmed by 6 bases and J by 6 bases, 3 bases remained unmatched. Per germline, CDR1 SQVTM and CDR2 ANQGSEA. The CDR3 is 11 residues long. The CDR3 loop is CSVQTGDGYTF. DNA of the CDR3: TGCAGCGTACAGACAGGGGATGGCTACACCTTC.

Only a few counts were recorded for this clonotype. The chain carries TRBV13 and TRBJ2-7, with 8 positions matching TRBD2. CDR3 length: 17 amino acids. Germline V gene sequence: CDR1 PRHDT, CDR2 FYEKMQ (reference sequence). Germline trimming cut 4 bases from V and 7 bases from J; bases unmatched to any gene: 18. The CDR3 here is CASSSPGFSGISDEQYF. CDR3 coding DNA: TGTGCCAGCAGCTCCCCTGGTTTTAGCGGGATCTCGGATGAGCAGTACTTC.

This chain joins TRBV29-1 and TRBJ2-1; 12 nucleotides align to TRBD2. With V trimmed by 2 bases and J by 4 bases, 3 bases remained unmatched. The CDR3 has 15 amino acids. Germline assignment: CDR1 SQVTM and CDR2 ANQGSEA. CDR3 nucleotides: TGCAGCGTTGAATCTAGCGGGGGGGCATACAATGAGCAGTTCTTC. This translates into CSVESSGGAYNEQFF.

The genes are TRBV6-2 or TRBV6-3 and TRBJ2-3; 7 bases match TRBD1. J lost 4 bases, V lost 2 bases, and 15 bases had no gene match. This CDR3 is built from 18 residues. Germline CDR1 and CDR2: MNHEY and SVGEGT. The CDR3 loop reads CASSYALTGLVLPDTQYF. The CDR3 DNA sequence: TGTGCCAGCAGTTACGCGTTGACAGGGCTCGTTCTGCCAGATACGCAGTATTTT.

The J gene is TRBJ2-7, the V gene TRBV12-5; D is unclear. The CDR3 is made up of 14 amino acids. Germline lookup yields CDR1 LGHNT and CDR2 FRNRAP. Between the trimmed V and J ends, which lost 9 bases and 7 bases, there was a span of 22 bases. This CDR3 is CASGRMGKYNEQYF. The DNA for the CDR3 is TGTGCTAGCGGTCGGATGGGAAAATACAATGAGCAGTACTTC.